This T cell receptor beta chain was documented in a study of shared clonotypes between healthy human individuals. The run depth of the assay was deep. Produced via immunoSEQ multiplex PCR; TCRdb's table is partial and in-frame only. The data contain some 600,000 clones, around 96% of them singletons. The CDR3 length is 13 residues. Germline CDR1 MNHEY, CDR2 SVGAGI. V was pared by 7 bases and J by 1 base, with 11 bases between. CD45RO-negative cells were positively selected for CCR7, leaving out terminally differentiated effector memory CD45RA+ cells. Sample: naive CD8+ T cells sorted from blood. The source is a woman in her 30s in good health. The V gene is TRBV6-5, the J gene TRBJ2-7; D is tentatively TRBD1 or TRBD2 (6 bases each). The CDR3 nucleotides read TGTGCCAGCATGGAGGGGGGTTCCTACGAGCAGTACTTC. It encodes CASMEGGSYEQYF.